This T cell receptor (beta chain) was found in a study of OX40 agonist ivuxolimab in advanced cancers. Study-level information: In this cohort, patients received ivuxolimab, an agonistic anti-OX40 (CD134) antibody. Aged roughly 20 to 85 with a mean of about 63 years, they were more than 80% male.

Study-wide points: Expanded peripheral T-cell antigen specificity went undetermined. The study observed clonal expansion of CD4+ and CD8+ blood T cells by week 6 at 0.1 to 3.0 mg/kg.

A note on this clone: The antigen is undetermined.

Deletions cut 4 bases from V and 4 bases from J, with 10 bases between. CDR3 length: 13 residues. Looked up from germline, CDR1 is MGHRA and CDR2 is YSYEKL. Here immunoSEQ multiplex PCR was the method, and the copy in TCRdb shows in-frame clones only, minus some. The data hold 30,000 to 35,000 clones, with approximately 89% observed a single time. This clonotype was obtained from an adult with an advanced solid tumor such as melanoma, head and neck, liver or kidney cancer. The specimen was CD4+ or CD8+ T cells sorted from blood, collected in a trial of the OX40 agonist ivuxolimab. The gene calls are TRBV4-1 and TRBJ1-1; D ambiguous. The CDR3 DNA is TGCGCCAGCAGCCCAAAAAGGAGCACTGAAGCTTTCTTT. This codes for CASSPKRSTEAFF.